This T cell receptor (beta chain) emerged from a study of blood T cell repertoires in COVID-19. Study overall: Donors in the United States, Italy and Spain gave samples during acute or convalescent COVID-19. T cells, B-cell-depleted T cells, or PBMCs provided the cDNA or gDNA that served as material.

Authors' analysis steps: Reference gene primer amplification gave estimated nucleated cell counts. Libraries were prepared by immunoSEQ multiplex PCR; TCRdb keeps only in-frame clonotypes and omits some of them. V and J calls and clone size follow that table, whereas D and trimming were derived from the DNA. The sample shows around 220,000 clones, approximately 82% of them seen only once. This CDR3 contains 17 residues. Trimming cost V 0 bases and J 3 bases; bases outside gene matches: 6. Germline V gene data show CDR1 as SGDLS and CDR2 as YYNGEE. Sequenced material: peripheral blood. V usage is TRBV9 and J usage is TRBJ2-5; 12 bases agree with TRBD2. The clonotype originates from a woman older than 75 with active or convalescent COVID-19. CDR3 loop: CASSVEASGRGEETQYF. CDR3 nucleotides: TGTGCCAGCAGCGTAGAGGCTAGCGGGAGGGGGGAAGAGACCCAGTACTTC.